These 26 T cell receptor beta chains share one sample of origin, sequenced in a study of control samples from healthy donors and cancer patients. TCRdb's table, derived via immunoSEQ multiplex PCR, lists solely in-frame clones and lacks some. The repertoire holds 170,000 or so clones, with about 94% as singletons. Sequencing was carried out using blood. Receptors originate from a woman between 40 and 55 years old in good health.

This chain uses TRBV9 with TRBJ2-1, with D perhaps TRBD1 or TRBD2 (6 bases each). Germline CDR1 reads SGDLS; CDR2 reads YYNGEE. This CDR3 contains 15 residues. V gave up 3 bases and J gave up 1 base, with 11 bases separating them. CDR3 in amino acids: CASSAGAASYNEQFF. The CDR3 DNA sequence: TGTGCCAGCAGCGCGGGGGCGGCATCCTACAATGAGCAGTTCTTC.

This clone was found once. The J gene is TRBJ2-5, the V gene TRBV5-8, with 10 bases identical to TRBD2. The CDR3 covers 17 residues. With 0 bases clipped from V and 0 bases from J, the junction kept 5 bases outside the gene matches. Germline V lookup: CDR1 SGHTS, CDR2 YDEGEE. DNA for the CDR3: TGTGCCAGCAGCTTGGGCCTAGCGGGAGAGTACCAAGAGACCCAGTACTTC. Amino acid sequence: CASSLGLAGEYQETQYF.

The genes are TRBV3-1 (or the pseudogene TRBV3-2) and TRBJ1-2; TRBD1 aligns across 7 bases. Unmatched junction bases numbered 3, after V lost 1 base and J lost 4 bases. This CDR3 comprises 14 residues. Germline lookup yields CDR1 LGHDT and CDR2 YNNKEL (reference sequence). The CDR3 spells CASSQGQGLYGYTF. In DNA, the CDR3 is TGTGCCAGCAGCCAAGGACAGGGACTCTATGGCTACACCTTC.

The chain's CDR3 is CASTTGLAGQQEQFF. CDR3 nucleotide sequence: TGTGCCAGCACCACTGGACTAGCGGGGCAACAGGAGCAGTTCTTC. The chain is built from TRBV6-6 and TRBJ2-1; 12 bases are shared with TRBD2. V lost 7 bases and J lost 10; bases outside the gene matches: 11. Germline V lookup: CDR1 MNHNY, CDR2 SVGAGI (reference sequence). This CDR3 has 15 residues.

This chain links TRBV5-1 with TRBJ1-2; 11 bases agree with TRBD1. J gave up 13 bases and V 4 bases, and 12 bases lay outside the gene matches. The CDR3 contains 14 residues. The germline V gene has CDR1 SGHRS and CDR2 YFSETQ. CDR3 sequence reads: CASSDGQGAGPSTF. CDR3 bases: TGCGCCAGCAGCGACGGACAGGGGGCAGGTCCCTCCACCTTC. The whole variable domain, remainder taken from reference TRBV5-1 and TRBJ1-2, is KAGVTQTPRYLIKTRGQQVTLSCSPISGHRSVSWYQQTPGQGLQFLFEYFSETQRNKGNFPGRFSGRQFSNSRSEMNVSTLELGDSALYLCASSDGQGAGPSTFGSGTRLTVV.

The rearrangement links TRBV5-1 to TRBJ1-4; D is possibly TRBD1 (6 bases). CDR3 length: 15 residues. The germline V and J ends were trimmed by 0 bases and 8 bases, with 14 bases remaining between them. Germline-derived CDR1 and CDR2 are SGHRS and YFSETQ. Written as DNA, the CDR3 is TGCGCCAGCAGCTTGGTGGGGGGCGGCGAAGAAAAACTGTTTTTT. Translated: CASSLVGGGEEKLFF.

This chain uses TRBV5-1 with TRBJ1-3, with D tentatively TRBD1 (6 bases). Trimming removed 0 bases from V and 0 bases from J, with 10 bases in between. This CDR3 comprises 16 residues. The V gene's germline CDR1 is SGHRS and CDR2 YFSETQ. CDR3 DNA sequence: TGCGCCAGCAGCTTGGGACAGGTGTTCTCTGGAAACACCATATATTTT. Translated: CASSLGQVFSGNTIYF. Full variable domain (rest looked up from reference TRBV5-1 and TRBJ1-3): KAGVTQTPRYLIKTRGQQVTLSCSPISGHRSVSWYQQTPGQGLQFLFEYFSETQRNKGNFPGRFSGRQFSNSRSEMNVSTLELGDSALYLCASSLGQVFSGNTIYFGEGSWLTVV.

This clone has a single count. The genes are TRBV4-1 and TRBJ2-7; maybe TRBD1 (5 bases). CDR3 length equals 12 residues. CDR1 is MGHRA, CDR2 YSYEKL, per germline. V lost 4 bases to trimming and J lost 4 bases, with 8 bases between them. CDR3 amino acids: CASSPQGYEQYF. In DNA form, the CDR3 reads TGCGCCAGCAGCCCGCAGGGTTACGAGCAGTACTTC.

The rearrangement uses TRBV11-3 and TRBJ1-1; 7 nucleotides line up with TRBD1. The length of the CDR3 is 14 residues. J was trimmed by 0 bases and V by 5 bases; bases with no gene match: 3. Germline lookup yields CDR1 SGHNT and CDR2 YENEEA. The CDR3 sequence is CASSTGTVNTEAFF. The CDR3 coding sequence is TGTGCCAGCAGCACAGGGACAGTGAACACTGAAGCTTTCTTT.

V is TRBV27 and J is TRBJ2-2; D gene unclear. Germline V gives CDR1 MNHEY, CDR2 SMNVEV (reference sequence). Trimming took 3 bases from V and 2 from J, leaving 1 base between them. The CDR3 totals 12 residues. This CDR3 is CASSFNTGELFF. The DNA for the CDR3 is TGTGCCAGCAGTTTCAACACCGGGGAGCTGTTTTTT.

The chain employs TRBV19 and TRBJ1-2; 7 bases map to TRBD1. The CDR3 sequence is 13 residues long. Trimming removed 4 bases from V and 8 bases from J; junction bases left unmatched: 7. Germline V CDR1 and CDR2: LNHDA, SQIVND (reference sequence). The CDR3: CASSTDRKLGYTF. The CDR3, as DNA: TGTGCCAGTAGTACGGACAGGAAACTAGGCTACACCTTC.

This rearrangement joins TRBV30 to TRBJ2-1; D might be TRBD2 (6 bases). Trimming stripped 4 bases from V and 9 bases from J, with 22 bases between. The germline V gene encodes CDR1 GTSNPN and CDR2 SVGIG (reference sequence). The CDR3 extends over 15 amino acids. CDR3 nucleotide sequence: TGTGCCTGGACCATGTACGGATCCAGGAGGGGTGAGCAGTTCTTC. It translates to CAWTMYGSRRGEQFF. Drawing the rest from reference TRBV30 and TRBJ2-1, the complete variable domain is SQTIHQWPATLVQPVGSPLSLECTVEGTSNPNLYWYRQAAGRGLQLLFYSVGIGQISSEVPQNLSASRPQDRQFILSSKKLLLSDSGFYLCAWTMYGSRRGEQFFGPGTRLTVL.

The rearrangement links TRBV7-9 to TRBJ1-6, with 7 bases aligning to TRBD1. Germline CDR1 and CDR2: SEHNR and FQNEAQ (reference sequence). This CDR3 spans 17 amino acids. Trimming at V came to 4 bases and at J to 0 bases, leaving 6 bases not matched to a gene. CDR3 nucleotide sequence: TGTGCCAGCAGCTCGGACAGGCCGAGCTCCTATAATTCACCCCTCCACTTT. Protein: CASSSDRPSSYNSPLHF.

The J gene is TRBJ2-5, the V gene TRBV6-5; a weak D match, TRBD2 (6 bases). The V end lost 2 bases, the J end lost 4 bases, and 11 bases lay between the germline ends. The CDR3 extends over 14 amino acids. Germline V gene data show CDR1 as MNHEY and CDR2 as SVGAGI. The CDR3 sequence is CASSYGGDAETQYF. In DNA form, the CDR3 reads TGTGCCAGCAGTTACGGAGGGGACGCAGAGACCCAGTACTTC.

The rearrangement uses TRBV19 and TRBJ1-1; a possible D gene is TRBD1 (5 bases). Germline V gene data show CDR1 as LNHDA and CDR2 as SQIVND (reference sequence). This CDR3 spans 13 amino acids. The V and J ends lost 6 bases and 10 bases respectively, with 18 bases between them. The chain's CDR3 is CASSPREGSGAFF. CDR3 in DNA: TGTGCCAGTAGCCCCCGAGAGGGGTCGGGAGCTTTCTTT.

This clone was detected once. The chain employs TRBV5-1 and TRBJ1-1; no definite D call. Trimming cost V 5 bases and J 2 bases, with 13 bases left between them. In germline, CDR1 is SGHRS, CDR2 YFSETQ. This CDR3 has 14 amino acids. DNA for the CDR3: TGCGCCAGCAGTCAAGCTCCCCCTAACACTGAAGCTTTCTTT. Protein: CASSQAPPNTEAFF.

The chain combines TRBV9 with TRBJ1-1; 8 positions agree with TRBD1. The CDR3 runs to 16 residues. CDR1 SGDLS and CDR2 YYNGEE come from the germline V gene. The V and J ends lost 0 bases and 1 base, in that order; junction bases with no gene match: 5. CDR3 loop: CASSVDPGGWNTEAFF. In nucleotides, the CDR3 is TGTGCCAGCAGCGTAGATCCAGGGGGCTGGAACACTGAAGCTTTCTTT.

DNA for the CDR3: TGTGCCAGCAGCCAAGCCAAGTGGAGGGGCTATGGCTACACCTTC. Its protein product is CASSQAKWRGYGYTF. This sequence joins TRBV3-1 (or the pseudogene TRBV3-2) and TRBJ1-2, with D tentatively TRBD1 (5 bases). Germline CDR1 reads LGHDT; CDR2 reads YNNKEL (reference sequence). V was clipped by 1 base and J by 4 bases, with 13 bases between them. This CDR3 comprises 15 residues.

The V call is TRBV6-5, the J call TRBJ1-2; perhaps TRBD1 as D (5 bases). This CDR3 spans 13 amino acids. CDR1 is MNHEY, CDR2 SVGAGI, per germline. V was shortened by 2 bases and J by 8 bases, with 12 bases between the two germline ends. Written as DNA, the CDR3 is TGTGCCAGCAGTTACAGTCAGGGTGGGGGCTACACCTTC. Encoded protein: CASSYSQGGGYTF.

The rearrangement uses TRBV4-3 and TRBJ2-3, with 8 positions matching TRBD2. Germline V CDR1 and CDR2: LGHNA, YSLEER. After removal of 0 bases from V and 3 bases from J, the junction contained 5 bases not matched to a gene. This CDR3 spans 16 amino acids. The CDR3 sequence: CASSQDPQRETDTQYF. CDR3 nucleotides: TGCGCCAGCAGCCAAGATCCCCAGCGGGAGACAGATACGCAGTATTTT.

The chain employs TRBV19 and TRBJ1-4; D is unresolved. This CDR3 is 11 amino acids long. CDR1 LNHDA and CDR2 SQIVND come from the germline V gene (reference sequence). The ends were cut back, 6 bases at V and 5 bases at J, with 4 bases in the middle. CDR3 DNA: TGTGCCAGTAGGAAAAATGAAAAACTGTTTTTT. Its protein product is CASRKNEKLFF.

This chain joins TRBV6-1 and TRBJ2-3; D might be TRBD2 (5 bases). The CDR3 has 14 residues. Germline-derived CDR1 and CDR2 are MNHNS and SASEGT. V dropped 2 bases and J dropped 2 bases, with 8 bases sitting between them. As DNA, the CDR3 is TGTGCCAGCAGTGAAAAGCGGCCCACAGATACGCAGTATTTT. This codes for CASSEKRPTDTQYF.

The chain links TRBV6-2 or TRBV6-3 to TRBJ1-5; the D is unclear. This CDR3 has 16 residues. Per germline, CDR1 MNHEY and CDR2 SVGEGT. The ends were cut back, 2 bases at V and 2 bases at J, with 13 bases in the middle. Here the CDR3 DNA reads TGTGCCAGCAGTTACCCTAGTCGCGGTGGCAATCAGCCCCAGCATTTT. Its translation: CASSYPSRGGNQPQHF.

The chain couples TRBV27 to TRBJ2-1; tentative D call: TRBD1 (5 bases). The CDR3 covers 17 residues. Per germline, CDR1 MNHEY and CDR2 SMNVEV (reference sequence). Trimming shortened V by 3 bases and J by 4 bases, and 19 bases separated the two germline ends. CDR3 bases: TGTGCCAGCAGTTTCCGGCAGACCCCGACAGAATACAATGAGCAGTTCTTC. It codes for CASSFRQTPTEYNEQFF.

The chain combines TRBV19 with TRBJ1-5, with TRBD1 as a possible D gene (6 bases). The germline V gene encodes CDR1 LNHDA and CDR2 SQIVND (reference sequence). V was pared by 1 base and J by 0 bases, with 13 bases between. There are 17 residues in the CDR3. DNA for the CDR3: TGTGCCAGTAGTATAGCGGACAGTGCATATAGCAATCAGCCCCAGCATTTT. The encoded protein is CASSIADSAYSNQPQHF.

This chain links TRBV6-4 with TRBJ1-1, with D hard to call. The CDR3 runs to 13 residues. CDR1 MRHNA and CDR2 SNTAGT come from the germline V gene. Trimming stripped 2 bases from V and 5 bases from J, with 9 bases between. As DNA, the CDR3 is TGTGCCAGCAGTGACGAGGGTGGTACTGAAGCTTTCTTT. It translates to CASSDEGGTEAFF.